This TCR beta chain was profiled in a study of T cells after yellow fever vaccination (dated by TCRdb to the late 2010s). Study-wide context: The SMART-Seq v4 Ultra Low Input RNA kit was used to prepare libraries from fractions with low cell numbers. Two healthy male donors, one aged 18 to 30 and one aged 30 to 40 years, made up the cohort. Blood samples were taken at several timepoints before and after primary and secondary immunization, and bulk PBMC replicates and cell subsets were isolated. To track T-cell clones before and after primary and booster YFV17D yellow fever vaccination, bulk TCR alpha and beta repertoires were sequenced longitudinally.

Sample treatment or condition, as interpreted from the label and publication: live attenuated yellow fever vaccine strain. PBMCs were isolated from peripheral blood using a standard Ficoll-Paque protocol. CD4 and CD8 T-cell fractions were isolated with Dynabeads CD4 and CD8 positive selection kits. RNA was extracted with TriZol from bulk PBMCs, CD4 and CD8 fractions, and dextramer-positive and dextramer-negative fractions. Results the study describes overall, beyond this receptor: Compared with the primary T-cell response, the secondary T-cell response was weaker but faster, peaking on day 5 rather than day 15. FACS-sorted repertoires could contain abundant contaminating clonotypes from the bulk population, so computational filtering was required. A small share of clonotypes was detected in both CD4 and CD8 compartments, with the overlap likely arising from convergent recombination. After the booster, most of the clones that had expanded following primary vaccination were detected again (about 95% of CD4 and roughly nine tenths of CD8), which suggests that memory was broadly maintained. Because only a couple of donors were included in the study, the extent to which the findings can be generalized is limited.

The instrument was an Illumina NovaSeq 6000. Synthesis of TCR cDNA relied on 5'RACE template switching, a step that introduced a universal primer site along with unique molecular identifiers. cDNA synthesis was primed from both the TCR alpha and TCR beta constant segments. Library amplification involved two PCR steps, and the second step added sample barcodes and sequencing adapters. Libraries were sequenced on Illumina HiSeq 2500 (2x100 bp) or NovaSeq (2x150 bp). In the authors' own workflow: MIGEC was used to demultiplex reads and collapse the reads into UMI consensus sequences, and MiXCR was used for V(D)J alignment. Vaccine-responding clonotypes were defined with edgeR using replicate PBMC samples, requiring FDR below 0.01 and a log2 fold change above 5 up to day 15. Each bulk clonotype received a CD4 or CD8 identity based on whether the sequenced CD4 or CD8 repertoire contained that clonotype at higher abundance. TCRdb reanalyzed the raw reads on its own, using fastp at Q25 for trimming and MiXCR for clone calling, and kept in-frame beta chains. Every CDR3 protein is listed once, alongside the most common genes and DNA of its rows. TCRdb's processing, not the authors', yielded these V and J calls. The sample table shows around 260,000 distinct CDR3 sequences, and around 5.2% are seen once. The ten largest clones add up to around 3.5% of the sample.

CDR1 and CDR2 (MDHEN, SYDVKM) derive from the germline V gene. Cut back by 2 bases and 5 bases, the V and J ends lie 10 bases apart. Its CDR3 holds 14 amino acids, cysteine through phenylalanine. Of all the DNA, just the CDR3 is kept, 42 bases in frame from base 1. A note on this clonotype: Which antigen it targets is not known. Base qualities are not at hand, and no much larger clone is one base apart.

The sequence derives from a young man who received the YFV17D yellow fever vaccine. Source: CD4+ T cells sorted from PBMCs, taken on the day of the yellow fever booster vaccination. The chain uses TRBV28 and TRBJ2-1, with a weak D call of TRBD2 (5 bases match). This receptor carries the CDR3 CASSLPGSDNEQFF. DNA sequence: TGTGCCAGCAGTTTACCGGGAAGCGACAATGAGCAGTTCTTC. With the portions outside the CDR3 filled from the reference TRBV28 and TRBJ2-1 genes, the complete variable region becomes DVKVTQSSRYLVKRTGEKVFLECVQDMDHENMFWYRQDPGLGLRLIYFSYDVKMKEKGDIPEGYSVSREKKERFSLILESASTNQTSMYLCASSLPGSDNEQFFGPGTRLTVL.